Below are 16 T cell receptor beta chains sequenced from a single sample in a study of shared clonotypes between healthy human individuals. Assay used: immunoSEQ multiplex PCR; TCRdb lists only in-frame clones, some missing. The table shows about 100,000 clones, with almost 70% occurring only once. Sequencing input: memory CD8+ T cells sorted from blood. This sample's subset: CD45RO+ cells pooled with CCR7-negative TemRA cells. These receptor sequences come from a man younger than 40 in good health.

The chain recombines TRBV6-1 with TRBJ2-2; D ambiguous. The CDR3 sequence is 14 residues long. The ends were cut back, 0 bases at V and 6 bases at J, with 8 bases in the middle. Germline V gives CDR1 MNHNS, CDR2 SASEGT. The CDR3 DNA is TGTGCCAGCAGTGAAGCTGTTCAGGCCGGGGAGCTGTTTTTT. Amino acids: CASSEAVQAGELFF.

The chain links TRBV10-3 to TRBJ2-1, with D uncertain. Germline V gene sequence: CDR1 ENHRY, CDR2 SYGVKD. Between the trimmed V and J ends, which lost 5 bases and 1 base, there was a span of 15 bases. This CDR3 has 16 amino acids. The CDR3 region is CAISSAPEGSYNEQFF. CDR3 nucleotide sequence: TGTGCCATCAGTTCGGCACCCGAAGGATCCTACAATGAGCAGTTCTTC.

The chain couples TRBV19 to TRBJ2-1; D is undetermined. The germline CDR1 and CDR2 sequences are LNHDA and SQIVND (reference sequence). The CDR3 runs 15 residues. V gave up 5 bases and J gave up 5 bases, with 16 bases separating them. CDR3: CASSLAGRPNNEQFF. As DNA, the CDR3 is TGTGCCAGTAGTCTCGCCGGGCGTCCAAACAATGAGCAGTTCTTC.

The V gene is TRBV5-1, the J gene TRBJ2-7; D is undetermined. This CDR3 contains 12 residues. Trimming removed 4 bases at V and 3 bases at J, with 8 bases between. Germline V lookup: CDR1 SGHRS, CDR2 YFSETQ. In DNA form, the CDR3 reads TGCGCCAGCAGCCTGGAGCACTACGAGCAGTACTTC. Residues: CASSLEHYEQYF.

The chain has TRBV5-4 and TRBJ2-7, with D perhaps TRBD1 (6 bases). CDR1 SGHNT and CDR2 YYREEE come from the germline V gene (reference sequence). The V and J ends lost 4 bases and 2 bases respectively, with 16 bases between them. The CDR3 spans 15 residues. The CDR3 loop reads CASSQGATGPYEQYF. As DNA, the CDR3 is TGTGCCAGCAGCCAAGGCGCGACAGGCCCCTACGAGCAGTACTTC.

This sequence joins TRBV21-1 and TRBJ2-1; TRBD2 was called by the table and not checked on the DNA. TRBV21-1 is noted as a pseudogene. This CDR3 comprises 15 residues. In nucleotides, the CDR3 is TGTGCCAGCAGCAAACGGGGGGCGGGTTACAATGAGCAGTTCTTC. Translated: CASSKRGAGYNEQFF.

The rearrangement uses TRBV6-6 and TRBJ1-5; tentative D call: TRBD1 (6 bases). V was clipped by 7 bases and J by 2 bases, with 15 bases between them. The germline CDR1 and CDR2 sequences are MNHNY and SVGAGI (reference sequence). This CDR3 spans 15 amino acids. The CDR3 sequence is CASTTGGARNQPQHF. CDR3 sequence (DNA): TGTGCCAGCACCACCGGGGGGGCTCGCAATCAGCCCCAGCATTTT.

V usage is TRBV9 and J usage is TRBJ2-5; possibly TRBD1 for D (6 bases). Germline loops: CDR1 SGDLS, CDR2 YYNGEE. V was pared by 1 base and J by 3 bases, with 13 bases between. The CDR3 length is 15 residues. The CDR3 nucleotides read TGTGCCAGCAGCGTACGGGCAGGGGCCAAAGAGACCCAGTACTTC. Protein: CASSVRAGAKETQYF.

On this clone: This could be a read error, since a much larger clone is one nucleotide away. Different DNA sequences within this sample yield the same CDR3. The chain joins TRBV7-8 to TRBJ2-7; TRBD2 aligns across 10 bases. V shed 5 bases and J 4 bases; nucleotides not matched to a gene: 5. The CDR3 has 14 amino acids. CDR1 is SGHVS, CDR2 FQNEAQ, per germline. The CDR3, as DNA: TGTGCCAGCAGCCTCGGACTAGCGGCTTACGAGCAGTACTTC. Its translation is CASSLGLAAYEQYF.

J is TRBJ2-7 and V is TRBV11-2; D possibly corresponds to TRBD2 (7 bases). Trimming took off 6 bases at V and 4 bases at J, with 19 bases between the two ends. The CDR3 extends over 15 amino acids. Germline CDR1 reads SGHAT; CDR2 reads FQNNGV. The CDR3 spells CASSNGLGGPYEQYF. The CDR3 nucleotides read TGTGCCAGCAGTAATGGACTGGGGGGGCCTTACGAGCAGTACTTC.

This chain links TRBV2 with TRBJ2-7; 10 bases are a match to TRBD1. CDR3 length: 14 residues. V dropped 3 bases and J dropped 3; count of bases not matched to a gene: 2. Looked up from germline, CDR1 is SNHLY and CDR2 is FYNNEI. The CDR3 loop reads CASSDGTGVYEQYF. Here the CDR3 DNA reads TGTGCCAGCAGTGACGGGACAGGGGTCTACGAGCAGTACTTC. The full variable domain, in which reference TRBV2 and TRBJ2-7 provide the parts outside the CDR3, is EPEVTQTPSHQVTQMGQEVILRCVPISNHLYFYWYRQILGQKVEFLVSFYNNEISEKSEIFDDQFSVERPDGSNFTLKIRSTKLEDSAMYFCASSDGTGVYEQYFGPGTRLTVT.

This rearrangement joins TRBV5-6 to TRBJ2-3; no clear D gene. CDR3 size: 14 residues. The germline V gene encodes CDR1 SGHDT and CDR2 YYEEEE. The V and J ends lost 3 bases and 4 bases respectively, with 12 bases between them. For the CDR3, the DNA is TGTGCCAGCAGCTCTCGGGCCCCACCAGATACGCAGTATTTT. This codes for CASSSRAPPDTQYF. The full variable domain, its missing parts supplied by reference TRBV5-6 and TRBJ2-3, is DAGVTQSPTHLIKTRGQQVTLRCSPKSGHDTVSWYQQALGQGPQFIFQYYEEEERQRGNFPDRFSGHQFPNYSSELNVNALLLGDSALYLCASSSRAPPDTQYFGPGTRLTVL.

This clone was counted only a few times. The genes are TRBV7-8 and TRBJ2-3, with 12 bases matching TRBD2. After removal of 5 bases from V and 5 bases from J, the junction contained 17 bases not matched to a gene. Germline CDR1 reads SGHVS; CDR2 reads FQNEAQ. This CDR3 is built from 19 residues. CDR3 in DNA: TGTGCCAGCAGCCCCTACAGGGTCCTAGCGGGAGGGCCGGGAGATACGCAGTATTTT. This gives the protein CASSPYRVLAGGPGDTQYF.

The chain joins TRBV2 to TRBJ2-3, with D perhaps TRBD2 (6 bases). CDR3 length equals 16 residues. Per germline, CDR1 SNHLY and CDR2 FYNNEI. The V end was cut by 6 bases, the J end by 2 bases, with 18 bases between. This CDR3 is CASRSLGEAFTDTQYF. CDR3 sequence (DNA): TGTGCCAGCAGATCCCTTGGGGAGGCGTTCACAGATACGCAGTATTTT.

The chain links TRBV4-2 to TRBJ2-7; D is perhaps TRBD2 (6 bases). This CDR3 comprises 12 residues. Per germline, CDR1 LGHNA and CDR2 YNFKEQ. Trimming pared 4 bases from V and 4 bases from J, leaving 8 bases between. As DNA, the CDR3 is TGTGCCAGCAGCCCCGGGACTTACGAGCAGTACTTC. Protein product: CASSPGTYEQYF.

V usage is TRBV11-2 and J usage is TRBJ2-1, with 11 bases identical to TRBD2. From germline, CDR1 is SGHAT and CDR2 FQNNGV. This CDR3 is 17 amino acids long. The V segment lost 5 bases and the J segment 9 bases; nucleotides outside the gene matches: 15. The CDR3 reads CASSPGLSLAGEGEQFF. The CDR3 DNA sequence: TGTGCCAGCAGCCCCGGGCTATCACTAGCGGGAGAAGGTGAGCAGTTCTTC.